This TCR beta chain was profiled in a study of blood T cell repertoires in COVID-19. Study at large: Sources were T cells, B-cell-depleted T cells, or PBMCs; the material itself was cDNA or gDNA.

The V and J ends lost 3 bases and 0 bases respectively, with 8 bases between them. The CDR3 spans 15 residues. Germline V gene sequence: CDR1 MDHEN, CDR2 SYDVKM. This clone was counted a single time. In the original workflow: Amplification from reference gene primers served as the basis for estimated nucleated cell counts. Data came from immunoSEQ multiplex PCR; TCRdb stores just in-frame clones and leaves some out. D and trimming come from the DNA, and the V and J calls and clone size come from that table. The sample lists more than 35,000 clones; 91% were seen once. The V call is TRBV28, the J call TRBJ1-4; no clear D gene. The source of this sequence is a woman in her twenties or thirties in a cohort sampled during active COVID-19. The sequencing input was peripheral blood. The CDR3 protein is CASSFGEATNEKLFF. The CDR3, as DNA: TGTGCCAGCAGTTTTGGGGAGGCAACTAATGAAAAACTGTTTTTT.